The 27 T cell receptor beta chains listed next were all sequenced from one sample in a study of blood T cell repertoires in COVID-19. Only in-frame clones appear in the TCRdb table, and some are missing; sequencing was by immunoSEQ multiplex PCR. The sample contains 200,000 to 250,000 clones, around 90% of which appear only once. The sample taken for sequencing was PBMCs or T cells enriched from blood (not recorded which). The receptor source for this set is a man under 40 who had recovered from COVID-19.

The J gene is TRBJ2-1, the V gene TRBV19; TRBD1 matches at 9 bases. The CDR3 totals 14 residues. Looked up from germline, CDR1 is LNHDA and CDR2 is SQIVND (reference sequence). Germline trimming cut 7 bases from V and 3 bases from J; bases unmatched to any gene: 4. This CDR3 reads CASTETGGYNEQFF. The CDR3 bases are TGTGCCAGTACCGAGACAGGGGGCTACAATGAGCAGTTCTTC.

Notes on this clone: Other DNA variants within this sample encode the same CDR3. This sequence joins TRBV29-1 and TRBJ2-7; 7 nucleotides align to TRBD2. Unmatched junction bases numbered 3, after V lost 1 base and J lost 3 bases. There are 13 residues in the CDR3. Per germline, CDR1 SQVTM and CDR2 ANQGSEA. The CDR3 reads CSVEGRTSYEQYF. CDR3 nucleotides: TGCAGCGTTGAAGGCAGGACTAGCTACGAGCAGTACTTC.

The chain couples TRBV5-5 to TRBJ1-4; a possible D gene is TRBD1 (5 bases). CDR1 is SGHKS and CDR2 is YYEKEE in the germline V gene (reference sequence). The CDR3 extends over 14 amino acids. V gave up 6 bases and J gave up 5 bases, with 14 bases separating them. Here the CDR3 DNA reads TGTGCCAGCAATAAGGGGATTGGGAATGAAAAACTGTTTTTT. Its translation: CASNKGIGNEKLFF.

This clone was picked up one time. The chain employs TRBV10-2 and TRBJ2-7; weak D call: TRBD2 (5 bases). Trimming took off 2 bases at V and 3 bases at J, with 8 bases between the two ends. Looked up from germline, CDR1 is WSHSY and CDR2 is SAAADI. This CDR3 comprises 13 residues. The CDR3 reads CASSEVLDYEQYF. CDR3 DNA sequence: TGCGCCAGCAGTGAGGTACTAGACTACGAGCAGTACTTC.

This clone was seen only once. Here the CDR3 DNA reads TGTGCCATCACCAGGGGGGATTCACCCCTCCACTTT. It codes for CAITRGDSPLHF. V is TRBV12-3 or TRBV12-4 and J is TRBJ1-6; 7 bases fit TRBD1. The CDR3 spans 12 residues. V lost 10 bases to trimming and J lost 8 bases; unmatched junction nucleotides: 5.

The chain combines TRBV6-5 with TRBJ1-2; no reliable D call. Deletions cut 5 bases from V and 0 bases from J, with 13 bases between. CDR1 MNHEY and CDR2 SVGAGI come from the germline V gene. This CDR3 contains 15 residues. CDR3 DNA sequence: TGTGCCAGCAGTACTCTGACTCTAGCTAACTATGGCTACACCTTC. Translating gives CASSTLTLANYGYTF.

The CDR3 region is CASSKPGATNEAFF. CDR3 bases: TGTGCCAGTAGCAAGCCAGGGGCCACGAATGAAGCTTTCTTT. This chain links TRBV19 with TRBJ1-1, with D perhaps TRBD1 (6 bases). From germline, CDR1 is LNHDA and CDR2 SQIVND (reference sequence). This CDR3 spans 14 amino acids. Trimming stripped 6 bases from V and 7 bases from J, with 18 bases between.

The chain employs TRBV7-9 and TRBJ2-1; 7 bases fit TRBD2. The V segment lost 0 bases and the J segment 9 bases; nucleotides outside the gene matches: 14. The CDR3 contains 17 residues. CDR1 is SEHNR and CDR2 is FQNEAQ in the germline V gene (reference sequence). The CDR3 DNA reads TGTGCCAGCAGCTTAGCCCTCCAATCGACTAGCTTAGGTGAGCAGTTCTTC. This encodes CASSLALQSTSLGEQFF. Variable domain in full (rest from reference TRBV7-9 and TRBJ2-1): DTGVSQNPRHKITKRGQNVTFRCDPISEHNRLYWYRQTLGQGPEFLTYFQNEAQLEKSRLLSDRFSAERPKGSFSTLEIQRTEQGDSAMYLCASSLALQSTSLGEQFFGPGTRLTVL.

The chain employs TRBV3-1 (or the pseudogene TRBV3-2) and TRBJ2-1, with 9 nucleotides matching TRBD2. The CDR3 covers 13 residues. Germline V CDR1 and CDR2: LGHDT, YNNKEL (reference sequence). Trimming removed 1 base from V and 13 bases from J; junction bases left unmatched: 5. CDR3 sequence reads: CASSQGSGGTQFF. CDR3 nucleotide sequence: TGTGCCAGCAGCCAAGGCAGCGGGGGGACACAGTTCTTC.

This clone was counted a few times. This sequence joins TRBV4-3 and TRBJ1-2; TRBD1 might be the D (5 bases). V lost 3 bases, J lost 8 bases, and 19 bases lay in between. Germline-derived CDR1 and CDR2 are LGHNA and YSLEER. This CDR3 has 15 amino acids. This CDR3 reads CASSHEPGGGQGYTF. CDR3 DNA: TGCGCCAGCAGCCACGAGCCTGGGGGAGGTCAAGGCTACACCTTC.

The rearrangement joins TRBV6-5 to TRBJ2-1; D might be TRBD2 (6 bases). The CDR3 extends over 15 amino acids. Trimming left V 7 bases short and J 7 bases short, with 20 bases between. CDR1 and CDR2 from the germline V gene are MNHEY and SVGAGI. As DNA, the CDR3 is TGTGCCAGCAAAGTCGCCGGGACTTCTTATAATGAGCAGTTCTTC. Translating it yields CASKVAGTSYNEQFF.

The chain combines TRBV3-1 (or the pseudogene TRBV3-2) with TRBJ1-2, with D hard to call. This CDR3 is built from 14 residues. V lost 2 bases to trimming and J lost 4 bases, with 11 bases between them. Per the germline V gene, CDR1 is LGHDT and CDR2 is YNNKEL (reference sequence). CDR3 DNA sequence: TGTGCCAGCAGCCAATACACCGCGGTCTATGGCTACACCTTC. Protein sequence: CASSQYTAVYGYTF.

CDR3 amino acids: CATSDRDRGPYNEQFF. DNA of the CDR3: TGTGCCACCAGTGACCGGGACAGGGGACCCTACAATGAGCAGTTCTTC. V gene TRBV24-1 combines with J gene TRBJ2-1; 10 bases fit TRBD1. The CDR3 extends over 16 amino acids. V lost 4 bases and J lost 2; bases outside the gene matches: 4. Germline V gene data show CDR1 as KGHDR and CDR2 as SFDVKD.

The chain employs TRBV28 and TRBJ1-4; D perhaps matches TRBD1 (6 bases). The germline V and J ends were trimmed by 4 bases and 8 bases, with 11 bases remaining between them. Per the germline V gene, CDR1 is MDHEN and CDR2 is SYDVKM. The CDR3 is 13 residues long. CDR3 region: CASSSDQGEKLFF. As DNA, the CDR3 is TGTGCCAGCAGTTCGGACCAGGGGGAAAAACTGTTTTTT.

In DNA, the CDR3 is TGTGCAAGTCGCCGCACCGGGGGGGCGGAGGAAAAACTGTTTTTT. Translating it yields CASRRTGGAEEKLFF. This chain connects TRBV12-2 to TRBJ1-4. TRBV12-2 counts as a pseudogene. The CDR3 extends over 15 amino acids.

The chain recombines TRBV27 with TRBJ1-2; maybe TRBD1 (5 bases). Germline V gene lookup returns CDR1 MNHEY and CDR2 SMNVEV (reference sequence). This CDR3 contains 12 residues. V was trimmed by 4 bases and J by 9 bases, leaving 12 bases between them. The CDR3 nucleotides read TGTGCCAGCAGTTGGTTGGGGGGGAGCTACACCTTC. It specifies CASSWLGGSYTF.

This clone was detected once. The chain links TRBV12-3 or TRBV12-4 to TRBJ1-1, with D maybe TRBD1 (6 bases). The CDR3 has 11 residues. Trimming stripped 7 bases from V and 5 bases from J, with 8 bases between. Here the CDR3 reads CASTGTTEAFF. CDR3 in DNA: TGTGCCAGCACCGGGACAACTGAAGCTTTCTTT.

V usage is TRBV6-5 and J usage is TRBJ1-1; unclear D gene. The CDR3 has 16 amino acids. In germline, CDR1 is MNHEY, CDR2 SVGAGI. V shed 4 bases and J shed 0 bases, with 15 bases lying between them. This CDR3 reads CASSSRSGSMNTEAFF. The DNA for the CDR3 is TGTGCCAGCAGTTCCCGCTCGGGTTCTATGAACACTGAAGCTTTCTTT.

J is TRBJ2-2 and V is TRBV11-2; D possibly corresponds to TRBD1 (6 bases). Germline loops: CDR1 SGHAT, CDR2 FQNNGV. V shed 3 bases and J shed 7 bases, with 12 bases lying between them. The CDR3 is 14 residues long. The CDR3 DNA is TGTGCCAGCAGCTTGGCAGGGGCGGGCGGGGAGCTGTTTTTT. This translates into CASSLAGAGGELFF.

The V gene is TRBV20-1, the J gene TRBJ2-7; D gene unclear. Germline V gene sequence: CDR1 DFQATT, CDR2 SNEGSKA (reference sequence). V was cut by 6 bases and J by 0 bases, with 6 bases left in between. The CDR3 totals 11 residues. The CDR3 region is CSAWSSYEQYF. CDR3 DNA: TGCAGTGCGTGGAGCTCCTACGAGCAGTACTTC.

The chain joins TRBV29-1 to TRBJ2-5, with 9 nucleotides matching TRBD2. The CDR3 is made up of 14 amino acids. CDR1 is SQVTM and CDR2 is ANQGSEA in the germline V gene. Germline trimming cut 6 bases from V and 4 bases from J; bases unmatched to any gene: 9. DNA of the CDR3: TGCAGCGTCCCCGGGACTAGCCCCAGAGAGACCCAGTACTTC. Translating it yields CSVPGTSPRETQYF. Full variable domain (rest looked up from reference TRBV29-1 and TRBJ2-5): SAVISQKPSRDICQRGTSLTIQCQVDSQVTMMFWYRQQPGQSLTLIATANQGSEATYESGFVIDKFPISRPNLTFSTLTVSNMSPEDSSIYLCSVPGTSPRETQYFGPGTRLLVL.

The genes are TRBV5-1 and TRBJ2-7, with TRBD2 matching 11 bases. The germline V gene has CDR1 SGHRS and CDR2 YFSETQ. J lost 4 bases, V lost 0 bases, and 3 bases had no gene match. The CDR3 totals 15 residues. CDR3 DNA sequence: TGCGCCAGCAGCTTGGGACTAGCGGGACTGTACGAGCAGTACTTC. Translating gives CASSLGLAGLYEQYF.

V gene TRBV2 combines with J gene TRBJ2-7; D perhaps matches TRBD2 (6 bases). This CDR3 is built from 15 residues. The V gene lost 7 bases and the J gene lost 2 bases, with 18 bases spanning the gap. CDR1 and CDR2 from the germline V gene are SNHLY and FYNNEI. The CDR3 coding sequence is TGTGCCAGCATTCCCCCCGGGACTTCGACCTACGAGCAGTACTTC. Protein: CASIPPGTSTYEQYF.

This chain joins TRBV19 and TRBJ1-2; 8 nucleotides align to TRBD1. V shed 4 bases and J 8 bases; nucleotides not matched to a gene: 12. Looked up from germline, CDR1 is LNHDA and CDR2 is SQIVND (reference sequence). The CDR3 extends over 15 amino acids. CDR3 sequence: CASSRGQEASGGYTF. The CDR3 nucleotides are TGTGCCAGTAGTAGGGGACAGGAAGCTTCTGGCGGCTACACCTTC.

This rearrangement joins TRBV10-3 to TRBJ2-3; D might be TRBD1 (6 bases). V lost 3 bases and J lost 5, with 15 bases in between. The CDR3 length is 15 residues. Germline CDR1 ENHRY, CDR2 SYGVKD. The CDR3 sequence is CAISEQGPTGDTQYF. The CDR3 nucleotides are TGTGCCATCAGTGAACAGGGCCCTACCGGAGATACGCAGTATTTT.

The rearrangement joins TRBV6-5 to TRBJ1-1, with 9 bases that match TRBD1. Trimming removed 5 bases from V and 6 bases from J; junction bases left unmatched: 10. Germline CDR1 and CDR2: MNHEY and SVGAGI. CDR3 length: 15 residues. The CDR3 nucleotides read TGTGCCAGCAGTCGGGGACAGGGTGGTGACGCTGAAGCTTTCTTT. The encoded protein is CASSRGQGGDAEAFF.

This chain joins TRBV7-6 and TRBJ1-1, with a tentative D call TRBD1 (6 bases). The germline V and J ends were trimmed by 1 base and 4 bases, with 16 bases remaining between them. Germline-derived CDR1 and CDR2 are SGHVS and FNYEAQ. CDR3 length equals 16 residues. The CDR3 sequence: CASSLGEGGGGTEAFF. The CDR3, as DNA: TGTGCCAGCAGCTTAGGGGAGGGGGGTGGTGGCACTGAAGCTTTCTTT.